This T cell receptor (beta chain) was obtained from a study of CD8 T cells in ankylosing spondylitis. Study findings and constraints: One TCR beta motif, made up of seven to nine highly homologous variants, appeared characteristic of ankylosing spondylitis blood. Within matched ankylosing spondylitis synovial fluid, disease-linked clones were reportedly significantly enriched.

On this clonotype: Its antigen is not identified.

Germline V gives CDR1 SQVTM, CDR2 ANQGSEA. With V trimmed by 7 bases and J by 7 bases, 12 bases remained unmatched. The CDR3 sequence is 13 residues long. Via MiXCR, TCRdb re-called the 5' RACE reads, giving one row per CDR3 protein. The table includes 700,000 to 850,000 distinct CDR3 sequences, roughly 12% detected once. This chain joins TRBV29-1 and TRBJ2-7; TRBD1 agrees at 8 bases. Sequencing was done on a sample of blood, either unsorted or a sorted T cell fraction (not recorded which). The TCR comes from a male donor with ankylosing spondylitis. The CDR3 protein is CSAWDRPQGEQYF. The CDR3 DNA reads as TGCAGCGCTTGGGACAGGCCCCAAGGGGAGCAGTACTTC.